This T cell receptor beta chain was retrieved from a study of blood T cell repertoires in COVID-19. The overall study: The origin of the acute and convalescent COVID-19 samples was the United States, Italy and Spain. From T cells, B-cell-depleted T cells, or PBMCs came the material, which was cDNA or gDNA.

As handled by the study authors: Amplification from reference gene primers served as the basis for estimated nucleated cell counts. Here immunoSEQ multiplex PCR was the method, and the copy in TCRdb shows in-frame clones only, minus some. That table furnishes V, J and clone size, whereas the DNA furnished D and trimming. The sample gives more than 110,000 clones, around 86% of which show up once; 4.3% is in the top ten. Individuals aged 18 to 89 years were recruited from fewer than 25 US areas. CDR3 length: 14 residues. With V trimmed by 5 bases and J by 4 bases, 2 bases remained unmatched. Germline V gives CDR1 SEHNR, CDR2 FQNEAQ (reference sequence).

Sample: PBMCs or T cells enriched from blood (not recorded which). The chain combines TRBV7-9 with TRBJ1-6; 7 bases align to TRBD1. This TCR came from a man aged 50-60 years who had recovered from COVID-19. The CDR3: CASSTGQYNSPLHF. CDR3 coding DNA: TGTGCCAGCAGCACGGGACAGTATAATTCACCCCTCCACTTT.